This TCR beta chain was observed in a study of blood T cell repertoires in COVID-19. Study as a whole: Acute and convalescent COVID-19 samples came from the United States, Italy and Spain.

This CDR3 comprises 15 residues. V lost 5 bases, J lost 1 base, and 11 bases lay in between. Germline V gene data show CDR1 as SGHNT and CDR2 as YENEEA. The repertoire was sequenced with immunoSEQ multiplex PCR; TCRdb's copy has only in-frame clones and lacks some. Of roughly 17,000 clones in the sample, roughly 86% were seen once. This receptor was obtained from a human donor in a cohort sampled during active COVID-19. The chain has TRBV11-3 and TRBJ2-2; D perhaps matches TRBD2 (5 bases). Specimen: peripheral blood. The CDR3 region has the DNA TGTGCCAGCAGCGCTTCCAGCGGGAACACCGGGGAGCTGTTTTTT. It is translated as CASSASSGNTGELFF.